Below, one TCR beta chain is given with its context. This sample was included in a study of blood T cell repertoires in COVID-19. Germline V gene data show CDR1 as SNHLY and CDR2 as FYNNEI. This CDR3 spans 13 amino acids. V lost 5 bases, J lost 3 bases, and 2 bases stayed unmatched. Assay: immunoSEQ multiplex PCR; the TCRdb copy retains only in-frame clones and omits some. The sample contains approximately 150,000 clones, roughly 90% of which appear only once. This sequence originates from a man in his sixties or seventies with active COVID-19. V is TRBV2 and J is TRBJ2-7, with TRBD1 matching over 9 bases. Material: peripheral blood. Here the CDR3 reads CASSWTGDYEQYF. The CDR3 DNA sequence: TGTGCCAGCAGTTGGACAGGGGACTACGAGCAGTACTTC.